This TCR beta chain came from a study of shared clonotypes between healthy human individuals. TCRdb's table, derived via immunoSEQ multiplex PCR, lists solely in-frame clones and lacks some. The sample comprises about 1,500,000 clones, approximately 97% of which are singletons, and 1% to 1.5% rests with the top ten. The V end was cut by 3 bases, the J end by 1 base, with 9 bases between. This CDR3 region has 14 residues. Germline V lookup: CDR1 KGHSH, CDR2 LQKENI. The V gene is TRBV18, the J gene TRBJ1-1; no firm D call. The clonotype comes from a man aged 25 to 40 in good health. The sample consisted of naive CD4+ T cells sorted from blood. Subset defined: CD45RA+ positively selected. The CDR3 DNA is TGTGCCAGCTCACCCGACACACCGAACACTGAAGCTTTCTTT. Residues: CASSPDTPNTEAFF.